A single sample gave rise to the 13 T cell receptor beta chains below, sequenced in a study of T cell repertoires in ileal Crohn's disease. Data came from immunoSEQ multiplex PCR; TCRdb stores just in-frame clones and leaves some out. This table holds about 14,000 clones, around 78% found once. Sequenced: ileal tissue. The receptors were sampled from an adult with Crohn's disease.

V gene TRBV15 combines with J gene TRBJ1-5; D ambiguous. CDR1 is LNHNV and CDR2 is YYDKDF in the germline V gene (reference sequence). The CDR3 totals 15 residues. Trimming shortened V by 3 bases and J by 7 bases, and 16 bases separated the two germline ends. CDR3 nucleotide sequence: TGTGCCACCAGCAGTTCCAACAGCCTTTGGCAGCCCCAGCATTTT. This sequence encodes CATSSSNSLWQPQHF.

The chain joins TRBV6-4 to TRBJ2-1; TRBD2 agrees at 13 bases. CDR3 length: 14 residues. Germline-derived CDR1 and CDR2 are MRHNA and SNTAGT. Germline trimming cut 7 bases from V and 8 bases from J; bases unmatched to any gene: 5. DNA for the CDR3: TGTGCCAGCACCCGGACTAGCGGGAGCCATGAGCAGTTCTTC. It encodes CASTRTSGSHEQFF.

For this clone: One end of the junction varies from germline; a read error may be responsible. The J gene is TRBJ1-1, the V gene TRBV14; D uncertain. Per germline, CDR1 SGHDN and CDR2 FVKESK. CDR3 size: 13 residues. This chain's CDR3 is CASSQVLGTEAFF. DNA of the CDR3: TGTGCCAGTAGCCAAGTTCTAGGCACTGAAGCTTTCTTT.

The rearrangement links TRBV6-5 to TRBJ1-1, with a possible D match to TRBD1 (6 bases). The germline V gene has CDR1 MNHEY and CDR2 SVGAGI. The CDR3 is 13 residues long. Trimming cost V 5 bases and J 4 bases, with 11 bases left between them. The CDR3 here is CASSRTDPTEAFF. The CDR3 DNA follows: TGTGCCAGCAGTAGGACAGATCCCACTGAAGCTTTCTTT.

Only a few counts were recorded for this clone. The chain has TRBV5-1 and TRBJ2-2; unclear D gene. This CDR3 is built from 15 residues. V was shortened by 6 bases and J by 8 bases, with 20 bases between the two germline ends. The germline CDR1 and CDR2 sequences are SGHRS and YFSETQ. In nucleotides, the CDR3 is TGCGCCAGCACCCTGTCCTCCGGAGATGGTGGGGAGCTGTTTTTT. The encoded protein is CASTLSSGDGGELFF.

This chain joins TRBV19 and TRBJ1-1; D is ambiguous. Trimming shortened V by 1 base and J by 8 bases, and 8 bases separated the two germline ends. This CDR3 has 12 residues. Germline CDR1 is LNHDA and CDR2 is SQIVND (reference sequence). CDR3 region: CASSIGGGEAFF. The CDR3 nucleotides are TGTGCCAGTAGTATAGGAGGAGGGGAAGCTTTCTTT. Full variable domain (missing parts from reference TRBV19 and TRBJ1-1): DGGITQSPKYLFRKEGQNVTLSCEQNLNHDAMYWYRQDPGQGLRLIYYSQIVNDFQKGDIAEGYSVSREKKESFPLTVTSAQKNPTAFYLCASSIGGGEAFFGQGTRLTVV.

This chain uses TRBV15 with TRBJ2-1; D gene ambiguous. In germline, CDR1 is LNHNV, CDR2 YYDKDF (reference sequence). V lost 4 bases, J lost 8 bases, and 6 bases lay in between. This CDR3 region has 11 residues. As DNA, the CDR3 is TGTGCCACCAGCAATATCGATGAGCAGTTCTTC. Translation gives CATSNIDEQFF.

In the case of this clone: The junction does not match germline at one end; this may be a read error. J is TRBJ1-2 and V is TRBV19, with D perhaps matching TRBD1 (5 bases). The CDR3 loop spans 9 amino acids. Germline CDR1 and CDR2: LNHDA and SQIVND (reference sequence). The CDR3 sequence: CASPRQRPF. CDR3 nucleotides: TGTGCCAGTCCCAGACAGCGTCCCTTC.

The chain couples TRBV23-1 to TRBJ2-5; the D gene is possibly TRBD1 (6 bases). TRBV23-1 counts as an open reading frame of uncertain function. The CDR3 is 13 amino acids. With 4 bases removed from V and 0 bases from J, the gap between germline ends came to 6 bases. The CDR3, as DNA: TGCGCCAGCAGTCGGGACAACCAAGAGACCCAGTACTTC. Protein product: CASSRDNQETQYF.

For the CDR3, the DNA is TGTGCCAGCTCACGCAGGGAGGGGGATGGCTACACCTTC. Its protein is CASSRREGDGYTF. The chain carries TRBV18 and TRBJ1-2; a weak D match, TRBD1 (6 bases). The V and J ends lost 4 bases and 6 bases respectively, with 12 bases between them. This CDR3 has 13 amino acids. Germline CDR1 is KGHSH and CDR2 is LQKENI.

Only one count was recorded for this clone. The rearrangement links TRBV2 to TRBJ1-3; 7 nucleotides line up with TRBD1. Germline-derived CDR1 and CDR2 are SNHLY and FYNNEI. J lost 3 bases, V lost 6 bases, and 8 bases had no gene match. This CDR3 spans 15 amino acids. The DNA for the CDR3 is TGTGCCAGCAGACCTAATCGACAGGGTGGAAACACCATATATTTT. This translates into CASRPNRQGGNTIYF.

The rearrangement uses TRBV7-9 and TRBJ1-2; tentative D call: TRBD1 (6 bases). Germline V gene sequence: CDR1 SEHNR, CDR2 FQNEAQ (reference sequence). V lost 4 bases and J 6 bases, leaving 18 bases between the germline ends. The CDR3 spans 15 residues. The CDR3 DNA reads TGTGCCAGCAGCTCGGGACATTCCTTCGCTCATGGCTACACCTTC. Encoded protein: CASSSGHSFAHGYTF.

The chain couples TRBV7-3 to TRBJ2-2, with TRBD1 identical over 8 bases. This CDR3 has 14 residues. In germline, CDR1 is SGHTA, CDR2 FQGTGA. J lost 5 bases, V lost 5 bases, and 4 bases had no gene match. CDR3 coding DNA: TGTGCCAGCAGCCCTAGGGACAGGACCGGGGAGCTGTTTTTT. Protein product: CASSPRDRTGELFF.